This T cell receptor (beta chain) was identified in a study of CD8 T cell repertoires and HIV-1 epitope variants. Background on the study: Separate wells received one of Twenty-five Gag or Nef variant peptides. Controls were a CMV, EBV and flu peptide pool, Ebola AY9 negative control, and no-peptide well. T cells were cultured for nine to eleven days with cytokines added on days 3 and 7.

Study-level findings and limits: A handful of clonotypes recognized Nef KF9, one HW9, none TAALDMSHF.

TCRdb's copy holds only in-frame clones and misses some; the assay was immunoSEQ multiplex PCR. Of about 5,200 clones detected, approximately 70% appear once; the ten largest clones hold over 35%. In the case of this clone: Antigen specificity is unknown.

This CDR3 has 15 amino acids. From germline, CDR1 is MNHEY and CDR2 SMNVEV (reference sequence). The ends were cut back, 2 bases at V and 2 bases at J, with 10 bases in the middle. The sequenced sample consisted of cultured CD8+ T cells derived from PBMCs. This receptor was identified in a male donor with HIV. This chain uses TRBV27 with TRBJ2-1; no reliable D call. For the CDR3, the DNA is TGTGCCAGCAGTTTACTGGAGAACCCCTACAATGAGCAGTTCTTC. The encoded protein is CASSLLENPYNEQFF.